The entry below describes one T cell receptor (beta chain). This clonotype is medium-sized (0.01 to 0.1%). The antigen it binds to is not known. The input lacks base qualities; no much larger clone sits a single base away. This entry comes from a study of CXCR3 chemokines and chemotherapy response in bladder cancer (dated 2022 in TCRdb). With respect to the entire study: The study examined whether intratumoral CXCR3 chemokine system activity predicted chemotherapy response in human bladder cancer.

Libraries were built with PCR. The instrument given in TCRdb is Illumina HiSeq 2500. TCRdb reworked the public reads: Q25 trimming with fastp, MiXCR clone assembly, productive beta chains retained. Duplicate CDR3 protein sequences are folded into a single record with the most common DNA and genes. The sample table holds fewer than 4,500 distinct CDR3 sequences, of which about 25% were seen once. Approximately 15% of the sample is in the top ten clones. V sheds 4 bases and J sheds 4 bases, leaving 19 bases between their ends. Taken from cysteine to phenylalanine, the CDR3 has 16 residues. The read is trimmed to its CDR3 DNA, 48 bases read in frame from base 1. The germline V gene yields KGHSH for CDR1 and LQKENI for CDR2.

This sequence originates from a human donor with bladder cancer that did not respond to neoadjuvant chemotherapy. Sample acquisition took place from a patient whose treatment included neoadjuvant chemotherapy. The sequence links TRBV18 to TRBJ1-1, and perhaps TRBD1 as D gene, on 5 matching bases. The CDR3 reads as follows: CASSLHNQGVPTEAFF. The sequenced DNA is TGTGCCAGCTCACTCCATAACCAGGGTGTCCCCACTGAAGCTTTCTTT.